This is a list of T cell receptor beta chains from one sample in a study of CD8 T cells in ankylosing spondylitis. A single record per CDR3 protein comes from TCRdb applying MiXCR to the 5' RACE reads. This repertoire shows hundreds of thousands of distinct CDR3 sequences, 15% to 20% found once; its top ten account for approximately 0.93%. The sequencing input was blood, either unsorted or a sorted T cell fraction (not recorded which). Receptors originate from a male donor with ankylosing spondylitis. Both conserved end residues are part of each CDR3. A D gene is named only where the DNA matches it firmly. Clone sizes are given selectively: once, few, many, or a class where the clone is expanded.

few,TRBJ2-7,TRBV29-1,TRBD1,CSVKGDRAYEQYF,TGCAGCGTAAAAGGGGACAGAGCCTACGAGCAGTACTTC
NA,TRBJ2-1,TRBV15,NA,CATNSGYNEQFF,TGTGCCACCAATAGCGGTTACAATGAGCAGTTCTTC
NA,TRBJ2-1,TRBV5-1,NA,CASSSTGGAENEQFF,TGCGCCAGCAGCTCCACTGGCGGGGCGGAGAATGAGCAGTTCTTC
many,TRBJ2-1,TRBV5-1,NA,CASSYSGTLYNEQFF,TGCGCCAGCAGCTACTCCGGGACTCTGTACAATGAGCAGTTCTTC
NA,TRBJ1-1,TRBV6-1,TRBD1,CASSEGRGTGGHTEAFF,TGTGCCAGCAGTGAGGGTAGGGGGACAGGGGGCCACACTGAAGCTTTCTTT
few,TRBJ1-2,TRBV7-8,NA,CASSFRQNYGYTF,TGTGCCAGCAGCTTTCGGCAGAACTATGGCTACACCTTC
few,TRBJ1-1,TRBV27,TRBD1,CASSFPGQGRTEAFF,TGTGCCAGCAGTTTCCCCGGACAGGGACGAACTGAAGCTTTCTTT
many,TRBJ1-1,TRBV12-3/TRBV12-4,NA,CASRPDILNTEAFF,TGTGCCAGCAGACCTGACATCCTGAACACTGAAGCTTTCTTT
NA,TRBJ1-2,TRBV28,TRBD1,CASSLIDRGSYGYTF,TGTGCCAGCAGTTTAATTGACAGGGGATCCTATGGCTACACCTTC
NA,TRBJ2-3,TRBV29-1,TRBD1,CSVGQGVTDTQYF,TGCAGCGTTGGACAGGGCGTAACAGATACGCAGTATTTT
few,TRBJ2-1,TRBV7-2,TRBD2,CASSPSGRGYNEQFF,TGTGCCAGCAGCCCCAGCGGGAGGGGTTACAATGAGCAGTTCTTC
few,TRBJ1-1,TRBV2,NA,CASERSPGKGGTNTEAFF,TGTGCCAGCGAACGTTCCCCCGGAAAGGGGGGGACGAACACTGAAGCTTTCTTT
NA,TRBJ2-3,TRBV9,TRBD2,CASSRSAGGQGDTQYF,TGTGCCAGCAGCCGATCGGCGGGAGGCCAGGGAGATACGCAGTATTTT
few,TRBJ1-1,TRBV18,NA,CASSPKAGEGTEAFF,TGTGCCAGCTCACCAAAGGCGGGGGAGGGAACTGAAGCTTTCTTT
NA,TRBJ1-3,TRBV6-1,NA,CASRRGTAAHTIYF,TGTGCCAGCAGACGAGGGACCGCGGCCCACACCATATATTTT
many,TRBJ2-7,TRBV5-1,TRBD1,CASSLLTGAYEQYF,TGCGCCAGCAGCTTGTTGACAGGGGCCTACGAGCAGTACTTC